The next 4 T cell receptor beta chains were all read from a single sample in a study of Ad26.COV2.S vaccination and SARS-CoV-2 variants. The treatment here: around 19 received Ad26.COV2.S at low or high dose, single or two shots; 5 received placebo; per-sample allocation not given. Sampling happened 63 days after the first vaccine or placebo injection. Repertoires were generated with immunoSEQ multiplex PCR, while TCRdb's copy carries only in-frame clones and drops some. The table records around 380,000 clones, approximately 91% of them present only once. This specimen consisted of peripheral blood, obtained in a trial of Ad26.COV2.S vaccine versus placebo. The source of these receptors is a person between 18 and 65 years old who received the Ad26.COV2.S COVID-19 vaccine or a placebo.

About this clone: The same CDR3 can be traced to other DNA sequences in this sample. The chain links TRBV12-3 or TRBV12-4 to TRBJ1-1; D possibly corresponds to TRBD1 (5 bases). Trimming left V 2 bases short and J 5 bases short, with 9 bases between. The CDR3 extends over 13 amino acids. The CDR3 DNA is TGTGCCAGCAGTTTATTCCGGGGGACTGAAGCTTTCTTT. Translation: CASSLFRGTEAFF.

V usage is TRBV18 and J usage is TRBJ2-1; no clear D gene. With 0 bases removed from V and 10 bases from J, the gap between germline ends came to 13 bases. CDR3 length: 14 residues. CDR1 KGHSH and CDR2 LQKENI come from the germline V gene. The DNA for the CDR3 is TGTGCCAGCTCACCACCTACTATGAAAGGGGAGCAGTTCTTC. Its translation: CASSPPTMKGEQFF.

The rearrangement uses TRBV5-1 and TRBJ1-2; TRBD1 matches at 7 bases. CDR3 length: 16 residues. Germline CDR1 SGHRS, CDR2 YFSETQ. Trimming removed 0 bases from V and 6 bases from J; junction bases left unmatched: 11. CDR3 coding DNA: TGCGCCAGCAGCTTGGGACAGGGTGTGCAGTTCGATGGCTACACCTTC. Protein product: CASSLGQGVQFDGYTF. Filled out from reference TRBV5-1 and TRBJ1-2, the complete variable domain reads KAGVTQTPRYLIKTRGQQVTLSCSPISGHRSVSWYQQTPGQGLQFLFEYFSETQRNKGNFPGRFSGRQFSNSRSEMNVSTLELGDSALYLCASSLGQGVQFDGYTFGSGTRLTVV.

The CDR3: CASSPEQGYIAYEQYF. The CDR3 bases are TGTGCCAGCAGCCCAGAGCAGGGGTATATCGCCTACGAGCAGTACTTC. The chain employs TRBV11-2 and TRBJ2-7; D may be TRBD1 (6 bases). The CDR3 extends over 16 amino acids. Germline V lookup: CDR1 SGHAT, CDR2 FQNNGV. Trimming left V 5 bases short and J 2 bases short, with 19 bases between.